The 21 T cell receptor beta chains below all came from one sample that was sequenced in a study of blood T cell repertoires in COVID-19. Method: immunoSEQ multiplex PCR; TCRdb's copy keeps in-frame clones and lacks some. The table shows about 130,000 clones, with just under 85% occurring only once. The sequenced sample consisted of peripheral blood. Source of these receptors: a woman at least 80 years old with acute or convalescent COVID-19.

The V and J genes are TRBV24-1 and TRBJ2-3; TRBD2 might be the D (5 bases). The CDR3 is 13 residues long. The V gene's germline CDR1 is KGHDR and CDR2 SFDVKD. V lost 5 bases and J 6 bases, leaving 11 bases between the germline ends. CDR3 bases: TGTGCCACCAGTGTTTCAACGGGGGATACGCAGTATTTT. It translates to CATSVSTGDTQYF.

This clone has a single count. This sequence joins TRBV3-1 (or the pseudogene TRBV3-2) and TRBJ1-2; maybe TRBD1 (5 bases). From germline, CDR1 is LGHDT and CDR2 YNNKEL (reference sequence). CDR3 length: 15 amino acids. V was cut by 5 bases and J by 3 bases, with 16 bases left in between. CDR3 sequence: CASSRGAGPHYGYTF. In DNA form, the CDR3 reads TGTGCCAGCAGCAGGGGTGCGGGACCGCACTATGGCTACACCTTC.

V and J are TRBV7-3 and TRBJ2-2; TRBD1 matches at 8 bases. After removal of 4 bases from V and 1 base from J, the junction contained 11 bases not matched to a gene. Germline values: CDR1 SGHTA, CDR2 FQGTGA. The CDR3 consists of 18 residues. CDR3 nucleotide sequence: TGTGCCAGCAGCTCCCCAGGGCGGACAGGGCGGAACACCGGGGAGCTGTTTTTT. Its translation: CASSSPGRTGRNTGELFF.

V gene TRBV15 combines with J gene TRBJ1-2, with a possible D match to TRBD1 (6 bases). Looked up from germline, CDR1 is LNHNV and CDR2 is YYDKDF (reference sequence). The CDR3 covers 14 residues. V lost 3 bases and J lost 7, with 15 bases in between. The CDR3 nucleotides read TGTGCCACCAGCAGGGCCGGGACAAGGTTTGGCTACACCTTC. It specifies CATSRAGTRFGYTF. The full variable domain, completed using reference TRBV15 and TRBJ1-2, is DAMVIQNPRYQVTQFGKPVTLSCSQTLNHNVMYWYQQKSSQAPKLLFHYYDKDFNNEADTPDNFQSRRPNTSFCFLDIRSPGLGDTAMYLCATSRAGTRFGYTFGSGTRLTVV.

This chain joins TRBV6-1 and TRBJ1-6, with 10 bases lining up with TRBD1. CDR3 size: 16 residues. Germline V gene lookup returns CDR1 MNHNS and CDR2 SASEGT. The junction had 3 bases not matched to a gene; V was cut back by 0 bases and J by 7 bases. CDR3 amino acids: CASSEAGGQGNSPLHF. The CDR3 bases are TGTGCCAGCAGTGAAGCGGGGGGACAGGGGAATTCACCCCTCCACTTT.

The chain is built from TRBV2 and TRBJ1-3; no firm D call. Trimming cost V 6 bases and J 1 base, with 10 bases left between them. CDR3 length: 14 amino acids. Germline-derived CDR1 and CDR2 are SNHLY and FYNNEI. For the CDR3, the DNA is TGTGCCAGCAGGAACCGGGGATCTGGAAACACCATATATTTT. This gives the protein CASRNRGSGNTIYF.

The rearrangement joins TRBV30 to TRBJ2-5; no reliable D call. This CDR3 has 11 residues. Between the trimmed V and J ends, which lost 5 bases and 5 bases, there was a span of 9 bases. Germline-derived CDR1 and CDR2 are GTSNPN and SVGIG (reference sequence). The CDR3: CAWAPRETQYF. For the CDR3, the DNA is TGTGCCTGGGCCCCCCGGGAGACCCAGTACTTC.

The chain joins TRBV4-1 to TRBJ1-6; D unclear. Germline loops: CDR1 MGHRA, CDR2 YSYEKL. The V end was cut by 3 bases, the J end by 0 bases, with 6 bases between. The length of the CDR3 is 15 residues. The CDR3 DNA is TGCGCCAGCAGCCACCCTAGCTCCTATAATTCACCCCTCCACTTT. Amino acid sequence: CASSHPSSYNSPLHF.

The chain links TRBV5-4 to TRBJ2-7, with 7 bases fitting TRBD2. The CDR3 has 15 residues. V dropped 3 bases and J dropped 5; count of bases not matched to a gene: 11. In germline, CDR1 is SGHNT, CDR2 YYREEE (reference sequence). The CDR3 reads CASSSMGSGSDEQYF. The CDR3 region has the DNA TGTGCCAGCAGCTCCATGGGTAGCGGGTCCGACGAGCAGTACTTC.

J is TRBJ1-1 and V is TRBV18, with 8 bases that match TRBD1. CDR1 KGHSH and CDR2 LQKENI come from the germline V gene. This CDR3 has 15 residues. The V segment lost 3 bases and the J segment 0 bases; nucleotides outside the gene matches: 3. CDR3 residues: CASSPGTGMNTEAFF. The DNA for the CDR3 is TGTGCCAGCTCACCCGGGACAGGAATGAACACTGAAGCTTTCTTT.

The chain employs TRBV11-2 and TRBJ1-1; 9 bases fit TRBD1. CDR1 and CDR2 (germline): SGHAT, FQNNGV. Germline trimming cut 6 bases from V and 4 bases from J; bases unmatched to any gene: 9. The CDR3 spans 15 residues. The CDR3 protein is CASRQGALVSTEAFF. The CDR3 DNA sequence: TGTGCCAGCAGACAGGGGGCCCTCGTAAGCACTGAAGCTTTCTTT.

This clone has a single count. The chain has TRBV5-1 and TRBJ2-7; D is possibly TRBD2 (6 bases). Germline V gene data show CDR1 as SGHRS and CDR2 as YFSETQ. This CDR3 comprises 13 residues. Trimming took 5 bases from V and 1 from J, leaving 10 bases between them. CDR3 sequence: CASRLASSYEQYF. The CDR3 DNA sequence: TGCGCCAGCAGGCTAGCGTCTTCCTACGAGCAGTACTTC.

The chain couples TRBV11-2 to TRBJ1-5; 7 positions agree with TRBD1. V lost 4 bases and J lost 5; bases outside the gene matches: 5. This CDR3 has 14 amino acids. Per the germline V gene, CDR1 is SGHAT and CDR2 is FQNNGV. In DNA, the CDR3 is TGTGCCAGCAGCTACACAGGGGACCATCAGCCCCAGCATTTT. Encoded protein: CASSYTGDHQPQHF.

This chain connects TRBV7-6 to TRBJ2-3, with D tentatively TRBD1 (6 bases). The V end lost 1 base, the J end lost 3 bases, and 11 bases lay between the germline ends. The CDR3 totals 15 residues. CDR1 and CDR2 from the germline V gene are SGHVS and FNYEAQ. CDR3 DNA sequence: TGTGCCAGCAGCTTAGGGACAGTCGGAACAGATACGCAGTATTTT. Translation: CASSLGTVGTDTQYF.

V is TRBV19 and J is TRBJ2-3, with a weak D call TRBD1 (7 bases). The CDR3 extends over 13 amino acids. Germline values: CDR1 LNHDA, CDR2 SQIVND (reference sequence). As DNA, the CDR3 is TGTGCTATGCGGGACAGAGACACAGATACGCAGTATTTT. Residues: CAMRDRDTDTQYF.

The CDR3 bases are TGCGCCAGCAGCTTGGGGCAGATTGAGCAGTTCTTC. As protein: CASSLGQIEQFF. The gene calls are TRBV5-1 and TRBJ2-1, with D hard to call. CDR3 length: 12 amino acids. The germline V gene encodes CDR1 SGHRS and CDR2 YFSETQ. Trimming pared 0 bases from V and 9 bases from J, leaving 7 bases between.

The chain recombines TRBV4-2 with TRBJ2-3; 7 bases are shared with TRBD2. V gave up 5 bases and J gave up 0 bases; unmatched junction bases: 11. This CDR3 is 17 amino acids long. Germline lookup yields CDR1 LGHNA and CDR2 YNFKEQ. CDR3 region: CASSLRLLAASTDTQYF. The CDR3 DNA follows: TGTGCCAGCAGCTTGCGACTCCTAGCGGCGAGCACAGATACGCAGTATTTT.

The rearrangement links TRBV19 to TRBJ2-2, with 8 bases lining up with TRBD1. The ends lost 5 bases at V and 4 bases at J; junction bases unmatched: 6. The CDR3 covers 15 residues. Germline values: CDR1 LNHDA, CDR2 SQIVND (reference sequence). The CDR3 here is CASSLWTGLTGELFF. CDR3 nucleotides: TGTGCCAGTAGTCTATGGACAGGGCTCACCGGGGAGCTGTTTTTT.

The chain carries TRBV11-2 and TRBJ1-1; no clear D gene. The CDR3 length is 12 residues. The germline V gene encodes CDR1 SGHAT and CDR2 FQNNGV. With 4 bases removed from V and 6 bases from J, the gap between germline ends came to 9 bases. CDR3 sequence reads: CASSSSGAEAFF. The CDR3 DNA is TGTGCCAGCAGCTCATCCGGGGCTGAAGCTTTCTTT.

The count of this clone is one. As DNA, the CDR3 is TGTGCCAGCAGCCCGGAGACAGTTTACAATGAGCAGTTCTTC. Translated, it gives CASSPETVYNEQFF. The genes are TRBV7-2 and TRBJ2-1, with D perhaps matching TRBD1 (5 bases). The CDR3 contains 14 residues. The germline CDR1 and CDR2 sequences are SGHTA and FQGNSA. Trimming left V 5 bases short and J 4 bases short, with 12 bases between.

This clone was found a few times. The chain recombines TRBV5-1 with TRBJ1-1; 10 nucleotides align to TRBD1. With V trimmed by 4 bases and J by 6 bases, 12 bases remained unmatched. The CDR3 is made up of 16 amino acids. The germline CDR1 and CDR2 sequences are SGHRS and YFSETQ. CDR3 DNA: TGCGCCAGCAGCCCCGGGACAGGGGTTCGTAATGCTGAAGCTTTCTTT. Amino acid sequence: CASSPGTGVRNAEAFF.